This T cell receptor (beta chain) derives from a study of shared clonotypes between healthy human individuals (dated by TCRdb to 2018 to 2020). Background on the whole study: A couple of women and a few men aged 18 to 49 years were included in the cohort. For each donor, three plates each were used for CD4 naive and CD4 memory, two plates were used for CD8 naive, and one plate was used for CD8 memory. Between about 0.85 and 10 billion PBMCs per donor were obtained by leukapheresis. Different laboratories and diverse techniques were used to prepare libraries and sequence TCR repertoires, to increase sequencing depth and limit assay-specific biases. To estimate repertoire size and how much clonotype sharing occurs between individuals, the study deeply sequenced the blood TCR repertoires of several healthy adults.

The CDR3 measures 15 amino acids from cysteine to phenylalanine. The sequence is cut down to CDR3 DNA, 45 bases in frame from base 1. Per the germline V gene, SGHDT is the CDR1 and YYEEEE is the CDR2. The germline ends are 11 bases apart after V is trimmed by 0 bases and J by 4 bases. TCR CDR3 regions were amplified from genomic DNA by multiplex PCR using the deep immunoSEQ assay. Genomic DNA extracted from each cell subset was distributed evenly over all wells of several immunoSEQ 96-well plates, and each plate served as one replicate. Each replicate PCR for sorted subsets received roughly 0.2 ug genomic DNA, equal to roughly 33,000 T cell genomes. Purified libraries were measured with a Qubit 3.0 fluorometer, size-checked on a Bioanalyzer 2100, and measured again with the KAPA Library Quantification kit. Each immunoSEQ 96-well plate was sequenced on its own single-read 150-cycle Illumina NextSeq 550 flow cell. As for how the authors treated the data: Because the immunoSEQ output included only junctional sequences and no quality scores, the filtering could not be the same as the filtering used for full-length reads. Sequences were annotated with PyIR, a Python wrapper for IgBLAST v1.9, using IMGT germline references to assign V/J genes and CDR3. Any read was removed if the V/J assignment was weak (E-value above 1e-6), the CDR3 was missing, or the read contained stop codons, out-of-frame junctions, or ambiguous translated residues. V3J clonotypes were defined as sequences sharing the same inferred V gene, J gene, and CDR3 amino acid sequence. Percentage overlap between repertoires was computed as shared unique clonotypes divided by the size of the smaller repertoire. Richness of each repertoire was evaluated using RTK rarefaction, the Chao1 estimator, and Recon v2.1 estimates of unobserved clonotypes. OLGA was used to compute generation probabilities for all TCRbeta clonotypes that the gDNA method yielded from four donors. This is the immuneACCESS table as TCRdb keeps it, with only in-frame sequences that have V and J called. A part of the clones is gone; compared with another copy, unresolved V genes explain less than half, and the rest is unexplained. V, J and clone size derive from that table, while D and trimming were established from the DNA sequence. A total of 2 million to 2.5 million clones appear in this sample, 93% of them only once. The top ten constitute 0.36% of the sample.

Donors were healthy HIV-negative adults with no recently reported acute infections or vaccinations. Every donor was a Caucasian adult residing in Nashville, Tennessee, USA. Magnetic negative selection was used to enrich CD4+ T cells, after which naive cells were positively selected on CD45RA and the negative fraction became the memory subset. Blood was collected by leukapheresis, and PBMCs were isolated by Ficoll-Histopaque density gradient centrifugation and then cryopreserved in liquid nitrogen vapor phase. Analytical flow cytometry was used to check the purity and quantity of each magnetically sorted T cell population. Genomic DNA was isolated from each sorted fraction and quantified by UV absorbance on a Nanodrop 2000c. General study outcomes and caveats: Across a handful of donors, about 5% of naive CD4, approximately 3.5% of naive CD8, about 2.3% of memory CD4, and under 0.45% of memory CD8 clonotypes were shared. Only blood was sampled, and tissue TCR repertoires likely differ from those in blood. Naive subsets generally had larger estimated clonotype richness than memory subsets did. Because the study included only a small number of donors, the genetic and exposure-history diversity represented was limited. Clonotypes shared by all four sorted-subset donors showed higher generation probabilities than non-shared clonotypes. Pairwise subsampling indicated that sequencing depth was expected to affect the degree of clonotype sharing among donors. Even with the large sequencing depth, rarefaction of the sorted-subset datasets indicated that sequencing was incomplete.

As to this clone: Its antigen remains unidentified. No much larger clone exists at a distance of one base, and base qualities are not known.

Input material: naive CD4+ T cells from PBMCs. Explained via the paper, the cell subset or site label denotes: CD45RA+ positively selected. The origin of this receptor is a man aged 18 to 30 in good health. Some clones in this sample may be carry-over from other donors' samples. Recombination linked TRBV5-6 to TRBJ2-4; the D gene is perhaps TRBD2, on 7 matching bases. The CDR3 amino acid sequence is: CASSLAGGPKNIQYF. The sequenced DNA is TGTGCCAGCAGCTTGGCCGGGGGGCCAAAAAACATTCAGTACTTC.